This T cell receptor beta chain is from a study of T-cell reconstitution after alpha-beta-depleted transplantation in children. Findings and limits, study-wide: The high TCRbeta diversity at day 60 in some patients came from surviving recipient T cells and thymic progenitors. Counts and diversity of T cells one year after transplant came mostly from newly produced T cells. There were reportedly several hundred expanded graft clones from which alpha-beta T cells came about two months after transplant.

It was with unique molecular identifiers that the TCRbeta library was prepared. TCRdb re-called the PCR reads through MiXCR, storing one row per CDR3 protein. The table includes around 450,000 distinct CDR3 sequences, 43% detected once. Looked up from germline, CDR1 is SGHTA and CDR2 is FQGTGA. The CDR3 is 16 residues long. Trimming cost V 5 bases and J 4 bases; bases outside gene matches: 5. In regard to this clonotype: The antigen remains unidentified.

The receptor was derived from a girl aged 2 to 9 with aplastic anemia, due to receive a stem cell transplant. Source: PBMCs, taken before TCRalphabeta/CD19-depleted stem cell transplant. The gene calls are TRBV7-3 and TRBJ2-1; 13 nucleotides match TRBD2. CDR3 region: CASSPLAGGRYNEQFF. The CDR3 region has the DNA TGTGCCAGCAGCCCACTAGCGGGAGGGAGGTACAATGAGCAGTTCTTC.